Listed below are T cell receptor beta chains from one sample, sequenced in a study of early T cells in non-severe SARS-CoV-2 infection. MiXCR, run by TCRdb on the 5' RACE reads, gives a single entry per CDR3 protein. In the table there are 65,000 to 85,000 distinct CDR3 sequences, about 12% of which are singletons. Sequencing input: whole blood. The origin of the receptors is an adult who was a healthcare worker with PCR-confirmed SARS-CoV-2 infection or an uninfected control (not recorded which). CDR3s include the opening cysteine and the closing phenylalanine or tryptophan. Each record gives: J gene, D gene, clone size, V gene, CDR3 protein, CDR3 DNA. A D gene is named only where the DNA matches it firmly. Part of the rows lack a size; the others show once, few, many or a class for expanded clones.

J gene: TRBJ1-4; D gene: -; clone size: few; V gene: TRBV5-1; CDR3 protein: CASSLAGRGTGEKLFF; CDR3 DNA: TGCGCCAGCAGCTTGGCCGGACGGGGTACTGGAGAAAAACTGTTTTTT
J gene: TRBJ2-7; D gene: TRBD1; clone size: -; V gene: TRBV6-2/TRBV6-3; CDR3 protein: CASSYSRTGTHEQYF; CDR3 DNA: TGTGCCAGCAGTTACTCTAGGACAGGGACCCACGAGCAGTACTTC
J gene: TRBJ2-3; D gene: -; clone size: few; V gene: TRBV5-6; CDR3 protein: CASSSPGPGSTDTQYF; CDR3 DNA: TGTGCCAGCAGCTCCCCGGGACCCGGAAGCACAGATACGCAGTATTTT
J gene: TRBJ2-1; D gene: -; clone size: many; V gene: TRBV11-3; CDR3 protein: CASSLVPNEQFF; CDR3 DNA: TGTGCCAGCAGCTTAGTCCCTAATGAGCAGTTCTTC
J gene: TRBJ2-1; D gene: -; clone size: -; V gene: TRBV29-1; CDR3 protein: CSVVVALHYNEQFF; CDR3 DNA: TGCAGCGTTGTCGTAGCGCTACATTACAATGAGCAGTTCTTC
J gene: TRBJ1-6; D gene: -; clone size: few; V gene: TRBV7-9; CDR3 protein: CASSSGDTRGSPLHF; CDR3 DNA: TGTGCCAGCAGCTCCGGGGACACCAGAGGATCACCCCTCCACTTT
J gene: TRBJ2-7; D gene: -; clone size: -; V gene: TRBV25-1; CDR3 protein: CASRGGSSREQYF; CDR3 DNA: TGTGCCAGCAGGGGGGGATCTTCGAGGGAGCAGTACTTC
J gene: TRBJ2-5; D gene: -; clone size: many; V gene: TRBV7-9; CDR3 protein: CASSLKDTQETQYF; CDR3 DNA: TGTGCCAGCAGCTTAAAAGATACTCAAGAGACCCAGTACTTC
J gene: TRBJ2-3; D gene: -; clone size: -; V gene: TRBV7-2; CDR3 protein: CASSISGDTQYF; CDR3 DNA: TGTGCCAGCAGTATTAGCGGAGATACGCAGTATTTT
J gene: TRBJ2-2; D gene: -; clone size: many; V gene: TRBV2; CDR3 protein: CASDPRANTGELFF; CDR3 DNA: TGTGCCAGTGACCCCCGAGCAAACACCGGGGAGCTGTTTTTT
J gene: TRBJ2-1; D gene: -; clone size: many; V gene: TRBV6-2/TRBV6-3; CDR3 protein: CASRHLGPTWNEQFF; CDR3 DNA: TGTGCCAGCAGACATTTGGGGCCAACGTGGAATGAGCAGTTCTTC
J gene: TRBJ1-2; D gene: -; clone size: few; V gene: TRBV20-1; CDR3 protein: CSARDTRGEGYGYTF; CDR3 DNA: TGCAGTGCTAGAGATACCAGGGGAGAGGGATATGGCTACACCTTC
J gene: TRBJ1-1; D gene: TRBD1; clone size: few; V gene: TRBV5-1; CDR3 protein: CASSSQGGNTEAFF; CDR3 DNA: TGCGCCAGCAGCTCCCAGGGGGGGAACACTGAAGCTTTCTTT
J gene: TRBJ1-1; D gene: -; clone size: few; V gene: TRBV11-3; CDR3 protein: CASSVNGGRNTEAFF; CDR3 DNA: TGTGCCAGCAGTGTGAACGGGGGCCGAAACACTGAAGCTTTCTTT
J gene: TRBJ1-6; D gene: -; clone size: -; V gene: TRBV27; CDR3 protein: CASSLQGIGFNSPLHF; CDR3 DNA: TGTGCCAGCAGTCTTCAGGGTATTGGGTTTAATTCACCCCTCCACTTT
J gene: TRBJ2-3; D gene: -; clone size: -; V gene: TRBV6-6; CDR3 protein: CASSPTGIGMGTQYF; CDR3 DNA: TGTGCCAGCAGTCCGACGGGGATAGGTATGGGTACGCAGTATTTT